What follows are 9 T cell receptor beta chains derived from one specimen sequenced in a study of radiotherapy plus CTLA-4 blockade in lung cancer (dated by TCRdb to the late 2010s). The library was made by the immunoSEQ multiplex PCR assay. TCRdb's version of the immuneACCESS table is confined to in-frame rearrangements and falls short of the full clone set. An unresolved V gene accounts for under half of the shortfall where checked; the remainder is of unknown origin. A total of under 50,000 clones appear in this sample, 80% to 90% of them only once. Of the sample, around a fifth falls within the top ten clones. The sequencing here drew on peripheral blood, taken from a patient treated with radiotherapy plus ipilimumab. All receptors come from a human donor with non-small cell lung cancer whose response to radiotherapy plus ipilimumab could not be evaluated.

J is TRBJ1-3 and V is TRBV7-9; D is uncertain. The CDR3 length is 18 residues. With 1 base removed from V and 4 bases from J, the gap between germline ends came to 20 bases. Germline assignment: CDR1 SEHNR and CDR2 FQNEAQ (reference sequence). CDR3 amino acids: CASSLGGLVIVSGNTIYF. CDR3 DNA: TGTGCCAGCAGCTTAGGCGGGCTGGTTATCGTTTCCGGAAACACCATATATTTT.

The CDR3 DNA follows: TGCGCCAGCAGCGCTACAGGGGGCGCGGTGGAGACCCAGTACTTC. This sequence encodes CASSATGGAVETQYF. V is TRBV5-1 and J is TRBJ2-5; 9 positions agree with TRBD1. Germline assignment: CDR1 SGHRS and CDR2 YFSETQ. The length of the CDR3 is 15 residues. V gave up 4 bases and J gave up 5 bases; unmatched junction bases: 9.

The chain carries TRBV7-9 and TRBJ1-1; no clear D. There are 14 residues in the CDR3. V was trimmed by 8 bases and J by 0 bases, leaving 13 bases between them. Germline V gene lookup returns CDR1 SEHNR and CDR2 FQNEAQ (reference sequence). CDR3 bases: TGTGCCAGCGGGAGGCAGAGTGTGAACACTGAAGCTTTCTTT. Its translation is CASGRQSVNTEAFF.

The chain links TRBV11-2 to TRBJ1-1; D gene ambiguous. CDR1 and CDR2 (germline): SGHAT, FQNNGV. V was cut by 3 bases and J by 2 bases, with 7 bases left in between. The CDR3 runs 13 residues. The CDR3 sequence is CASSFSRNTEAFF. CDR3 nucleotides: TGTGCCAGCAGCTTTTCCAGAAACACTGAAGCTTTCTTT. Drawing the rest from reference TRBV11-2 and TRBJ1-1, the complete variable domain is EAGVAQSPRYKIIEKRQSVAFWCNPISGHATLYWYQQILGQGPKLLIQFQNNGVVDDSQLPKDRFSAERLKGVDSTLKIQPAKLEDSAVYLCASSFSRNTEAFFGQGTRLTVV.

This chain links TRBV10-3 with TRBJ1-2; TRBD1 matches 7 bases. In germline, CDR1 is ENHRY, CDR2 SYGVKD. V trimming: 2 bases; J trimming: 2 bases; junction bases outside the gene matches: 2. The CDR3 has 14 residues. The DNA of the CDR3 is TGTGCCATCAGTGAGACAGGGGAAAACTATGGCTACACCTTC. It translates to CAISETGENYGYTF.

The gene calls are TRBV5-1 and TRBJ2-2; maybe TRBD2 (6 bases). The CDR3 totals 16 residues. Germline values: CDR1 SGHRS, CDR2 YFSETQ. Trimming removed 7 bases at V and 0 bases at J, with 16 bases between. The CDR3 reads CASRPAGSSNTGELFF. CDR3 bases: TGCGCCAGCCGCCCGGCGGGGAGTTCGAACACCGGGGAGCTGTTTTTT. The variable domain in full, completed from reference TRBV5-1 and TRBJ2-2, reads KAGVTQTPRYLIKTRGQQVTLSCSPISGHRSVSWYQQTPGQGLQFLFEYFSETQRNKGNFPGRFSGRQFSNSRSEMNVSTLELGDSALYLCASRPAGSSNTGELFFGEGSRLTVL.

In this sample, this clone turned up once. This chain links TRBV19 with TRBJ1-4; the D is unclear. The CDR3 covers 12 residues. The germline V gene encodes CDR1 LNHDA and CDR2 SQIVND (reference sequence). Trimming stripped 1 base from V and 11 bases from J, with 8 bases between. The CDR3 coding sequence is TGTGCCAGTAGTATAGTTCCGTCGAAACTGTTTTTT. It encodes CASSIVPSKLFF.

J is TRBJ1-5 and V is TRBV7-8; TRBD1 matches at 8 bases. The CDR3 loop spans 14 amino acids. The germline gives CDR1 SGHVS, CDR2 FQNEAQ. V dropped 5 bases and J dropped 7; count of bases not matched to a gene: 7. CDR3 protein: CASSRQGMGQPQHF. The CDR3 nucleotides are TGTGCCAGCAGCCGACAGGGGATGGGCCAGCCCCAGCATTTT.

The genes are TRBV11-2 and TRBJ1-1; D is unresolved. Germline loops: CDR1 SGHAT, CDR2 FQNNGV. Between the trimmed V and J ends, which lost 2 bases and 3 bases, there was a span of 19 bases. CDR3 size: 17 residues. The CDR3 sequence: CASSLRGGRARDTEAFF. The CDR3 bases are TGTGCCAGCAGCTTACGGGGAGGGAGGGCGAGGGACACTGAAGCTTTCTTT.